The 3 T cell receptor beta chains below were found in one sample sequenced in a study of cytomegalovirus exposure and HLA in healthy donors. The PCR had 60 Vbeta and 13 Jbeta primers. The table came from immunoSEQ multiplex PCR; TCRdb's copy has only in-frame clones and leaves some out. This repertoire shows over 65,000 clones, roughly two thirds found once; its top ten account for 6.9%. Sequenced material: PBMCs. All receptors come from a woman in her 50s in good health and CMV-seropositive.

This sequence joins TRBV28 and TRBJ2-5, with 7 positions matching TRBD2. Losses at the gene ends were 3 bases for V and 6 bases for J; bases not matched to a gene: 13. The germline CDR1 and CDR2 sequences are MDHEN and SYDVKM. The CDR3 runs to 16 residues. CDR3 protein: CASSFLGRELVKTQYF. The CDR3 bases are TGTGCCAGCAGTTTCCTAGGGCGGGAGCTCGTAAAGACCCAGTACTTC.

The V and J genes are TRBV5-4 and TRBJ2-3, with D tentatively TRBD2 (5 bases). CDR3 length: 13 residues. Trimming removed 0 bases from V and 9 bases from J, with 11 bases in between. Germline assignment: CDR1 SGHNT and CDR2 YYREEE (reference sequence). The CDR3 sequence is CASSLDYSSTQYF. In DNA, the CDR3 is TGTGCCAGCAGCTTGGATTATTCTAGCACGCAGTATTTT.

The chain couples TRBV19 to TRBJ1-4; the D gene is possibly TRBD1 (6 bases). CDR1 LNHDA and CDR2 SQIVND come from the germline V gene (reference sequence). CDR3 length: 15 amino acids. Trimming took off 2 bases at V and 7 bases at J, with 14 bases between the two ends. The CDR3 loop is CASSIPQGSGEKLFF. As DNA, the CDR3 is TGTGCCAGTAGTATACCTCAGGGGAGCGGTGAAAAACTGTTTTTT.